The TCR beta chain described here comes from a study of PD-L1 blockade in urothelial cancer. Sample time point: pretreatment peripheral blood. V lost 1 base and J lost 4, with 11 bases in between. Germline V gene sequence: CDR1 SEHNR, CDR2 FQNEAQ (reference sequence). This CDR3 spans 15 amino acids. A spike-in of synthetic TCR analog templates was added to each PCR. The data were produced by immunoSEQ multiplex PCR, yet TCRdb's version contains in-frame clones alone and is incomplete. Among about 85,000 clones, about 85% were seen once, and the ten largest hold approximately 15%. The clonotype was recovered from a man between 60 and 70 years old with urothelial cancer. Sequenced here: PBMCs, sampled around atezolizumab (anti-PD-L1) treatment. The J gene is TRBJ1-3, the V gene TRBV7-9, with a weak D call TRBD1 (5 bases). CDR3 in DNA: TGTGCCAGCAGCTTAGGGGACTCGATCGGAAACACCATATATTTT. Protein: CASSLGDSIGNTIYF.